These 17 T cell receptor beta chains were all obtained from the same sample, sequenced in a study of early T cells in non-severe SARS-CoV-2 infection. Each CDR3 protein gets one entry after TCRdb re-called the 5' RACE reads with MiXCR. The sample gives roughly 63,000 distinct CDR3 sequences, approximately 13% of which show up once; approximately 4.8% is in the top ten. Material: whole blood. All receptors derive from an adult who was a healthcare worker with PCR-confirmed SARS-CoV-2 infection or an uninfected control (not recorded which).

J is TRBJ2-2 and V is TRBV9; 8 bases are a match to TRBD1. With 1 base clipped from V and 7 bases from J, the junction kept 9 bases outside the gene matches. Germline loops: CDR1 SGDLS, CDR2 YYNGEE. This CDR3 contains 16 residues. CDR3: CASSVTSPGQGGELFF. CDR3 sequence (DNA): TGTGCCAGCAGCGTAACATCCCCCGGACAGGGCGGGGAGCTGTTTTTT.

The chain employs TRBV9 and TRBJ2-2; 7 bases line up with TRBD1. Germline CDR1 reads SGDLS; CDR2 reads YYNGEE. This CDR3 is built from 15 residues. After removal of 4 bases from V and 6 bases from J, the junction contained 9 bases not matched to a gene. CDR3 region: CASSPQGGEAGELFF. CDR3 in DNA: TGTGCCAGCAGCCCTCAAGGGGGCGAGGCCGGGGAGCTGTTTTTT.

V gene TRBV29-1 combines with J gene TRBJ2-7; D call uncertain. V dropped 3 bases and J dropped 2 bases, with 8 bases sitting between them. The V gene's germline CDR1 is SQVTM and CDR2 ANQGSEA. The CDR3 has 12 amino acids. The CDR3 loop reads CSVEDGTYEQYF. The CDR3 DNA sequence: TGCAGCGTTGAGGACGGCACCTACGAGCAGTACTTC.

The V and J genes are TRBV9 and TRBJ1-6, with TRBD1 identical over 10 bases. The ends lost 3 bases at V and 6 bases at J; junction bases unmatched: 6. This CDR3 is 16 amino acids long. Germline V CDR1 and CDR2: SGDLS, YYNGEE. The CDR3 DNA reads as TGTGCCAGCAGCGCATACCGGACAGGGGGTAATTCACCCCTCCACTTT. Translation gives CASSAYRTGGNSPLHF. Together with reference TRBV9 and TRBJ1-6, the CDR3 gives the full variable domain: DSGVTQTPKHLITATGQRVTLRCSPRSGDLSVYWYQQSLDQGLQFLIQYYNGEERAKGNILERFSAQQFPDLHSELNLSSLELGDSALYFCASSAYRTGGNSPLHFGNGTRLTVT.

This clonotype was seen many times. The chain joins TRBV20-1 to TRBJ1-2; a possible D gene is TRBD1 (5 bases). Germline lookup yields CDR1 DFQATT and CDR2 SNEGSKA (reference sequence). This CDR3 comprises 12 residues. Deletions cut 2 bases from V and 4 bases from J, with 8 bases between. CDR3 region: CSARRGSYGYTF. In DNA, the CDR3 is TGCAGTGCTAGAAGGGGAAGCTATGGCTACACCTTC.

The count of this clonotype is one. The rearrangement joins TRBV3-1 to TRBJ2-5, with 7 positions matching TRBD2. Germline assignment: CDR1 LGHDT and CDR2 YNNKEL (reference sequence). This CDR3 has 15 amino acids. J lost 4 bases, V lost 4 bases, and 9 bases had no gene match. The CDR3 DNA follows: TGTGCCAGCAGCCCGTCGGGACTACGGCGAGAGACCCAGTACTTC. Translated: CASSPSGLRRETQYF.

The chain's CDR3 is CASSSTSGAFYEQYF. The CDR3 DNA sequence: TGCGCCAGCAGCTCCACTAGCGGGGCATTCTACGAGCAGTACTTC. The chain links TRBV5-1 to TRBJ2-7, with 10 bases matching TRBD2. Germline V gene sequence: CDR1 SGHRS, CDR2 YFSETQ. V shed 3 bases and J 3 bases; nucleotides not matched to a gene: 6. This CDR3 is built from 15 residues.

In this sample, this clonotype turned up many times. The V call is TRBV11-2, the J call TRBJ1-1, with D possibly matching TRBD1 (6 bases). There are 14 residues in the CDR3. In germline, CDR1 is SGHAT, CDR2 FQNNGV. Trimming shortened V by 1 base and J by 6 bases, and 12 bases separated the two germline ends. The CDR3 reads CASSLVGGAPEAFF. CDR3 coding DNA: TGTGCCAGCAGCTTAGTTGGGGGGGCTCCTGAAGCTTTCTTT.

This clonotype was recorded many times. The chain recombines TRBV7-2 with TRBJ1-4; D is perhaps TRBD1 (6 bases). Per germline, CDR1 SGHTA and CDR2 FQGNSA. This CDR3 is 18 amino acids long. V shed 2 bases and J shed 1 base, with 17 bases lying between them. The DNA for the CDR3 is TGTGCCAGCAGCTTAAGGCAGGGGTCCCTTTTAACTAATGAAAAACTGTTTTTT. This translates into CASSLRQGSLLTNEKLFF.

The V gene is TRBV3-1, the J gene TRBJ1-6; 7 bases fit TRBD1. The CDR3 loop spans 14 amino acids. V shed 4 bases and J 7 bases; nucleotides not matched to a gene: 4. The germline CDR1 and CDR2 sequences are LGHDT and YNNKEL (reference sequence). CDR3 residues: CASSPGQTNSPLHF. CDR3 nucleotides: TGTGCCAGCAGCCCGGGACAGACCAATTCACCCCTCCACTTT.

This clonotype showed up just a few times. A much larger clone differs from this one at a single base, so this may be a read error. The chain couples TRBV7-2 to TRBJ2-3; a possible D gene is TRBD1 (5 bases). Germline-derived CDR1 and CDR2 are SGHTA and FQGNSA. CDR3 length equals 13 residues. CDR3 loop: CVSSFGATDTQYF. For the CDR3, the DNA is TGTGTCAGCAGCTTTGGGGCCACAGATACGCAGTATTTT.

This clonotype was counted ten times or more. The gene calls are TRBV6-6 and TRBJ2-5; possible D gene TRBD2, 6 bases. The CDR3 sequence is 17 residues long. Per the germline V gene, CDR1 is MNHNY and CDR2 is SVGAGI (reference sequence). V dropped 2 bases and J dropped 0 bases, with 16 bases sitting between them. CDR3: CASSYGSFGGYQETQYF. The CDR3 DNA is TGTGCCAGCAGTTACGGGTCATTCGGAGGGTACCAAGAGACCCAGTACTTC.

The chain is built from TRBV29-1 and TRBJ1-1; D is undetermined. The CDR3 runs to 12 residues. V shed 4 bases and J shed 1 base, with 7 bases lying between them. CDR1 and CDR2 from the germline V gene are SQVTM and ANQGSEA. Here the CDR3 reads CSVGVANTEAFF. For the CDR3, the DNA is TGCAGCGTTGGGGTGGCGAACACTGAAGCTTTCTTT.

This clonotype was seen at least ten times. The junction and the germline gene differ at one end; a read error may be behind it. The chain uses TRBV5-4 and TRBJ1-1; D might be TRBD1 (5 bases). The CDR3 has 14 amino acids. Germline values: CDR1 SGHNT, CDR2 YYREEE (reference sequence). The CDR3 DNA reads TGTGCCAGCAGCCTCCGGGGGACCATGGTGGAAGTTTTCTTT. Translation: CASSLRGTMVEVFF.

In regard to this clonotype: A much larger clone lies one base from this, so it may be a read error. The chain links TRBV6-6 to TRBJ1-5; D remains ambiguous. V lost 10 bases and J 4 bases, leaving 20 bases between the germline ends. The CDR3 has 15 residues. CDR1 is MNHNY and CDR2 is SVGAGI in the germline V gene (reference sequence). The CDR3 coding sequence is TGTGCCACCTCAGAGACTCCCGCGGGGAATCAGCCCCAGCATTTT. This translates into CATSETPAGNQPQHF.

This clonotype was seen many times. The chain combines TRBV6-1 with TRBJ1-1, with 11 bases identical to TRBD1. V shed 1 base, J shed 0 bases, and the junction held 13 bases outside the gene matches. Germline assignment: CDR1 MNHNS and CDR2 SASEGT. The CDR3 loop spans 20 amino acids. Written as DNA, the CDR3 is TGTGCCAGCAGTGAAGGGAGGACAGGGGGCCAACTTGTCATGAACACTGAAGCTTTCTTT. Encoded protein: CASSEGRTGGQLVMNTEAFF.

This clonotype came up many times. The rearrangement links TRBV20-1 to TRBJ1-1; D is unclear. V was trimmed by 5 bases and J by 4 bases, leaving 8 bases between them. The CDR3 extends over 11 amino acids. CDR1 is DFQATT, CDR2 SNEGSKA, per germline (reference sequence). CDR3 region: CSALRSTEAFF. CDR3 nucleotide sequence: TGCAGTGCTCTCAGGTCCACTGAAGCTTTCTTT.